This T cell receptor (beta chain) is drawn from a study of OX40 agonist ivuxolimab in advanced cancers. Notes on the study in general: Mean expanded clone counts were higher in CD8+ than CD4+ T cells.

As concerns this clone: No antigen is known for it.

The assay was immunoSEQ multiplex PCR, and TCRdb's table has in-frame clones only and misses some. Counted here are roughly 2,900 clones, about 92% occurring once; the ten biggest clones make up around 2%. This CDR3 has 15 amino acids. CDR1 and CDR2 (germline): SGHAT, FQNNGV. The junction had 4 bases not matched to a gene; V was cut back by 4 bases and J by 3 bases. This sequence was found in an adult with an advanced solid tumor such as melanoma, head and neck, liver or kidney cancer. The chain combines TRBV11-2 with TRBJ2-5; TRBD2 aligns across 11 bases. The material was CD4+ or CD8+ T cells sorted from blood, obtained in a trial of the OX40 agonist ivuxolimab. The CDR3 protein is CASSYSSGGKETQYF. The CDR3 bases are TGTGCCAGCAGCTATTCTAGCGGGGGGAAAGAGACCCAGTACTTC. Based on the CDR3 plus reference TRBV11-2 and TRBJ2-5, the full variable domain is EAGVAQSPRYKIIEKRQSVAFWCNPISGHATLYWYQQILGQGPKLLIQFQNNGVVDDSQLPKDRFSAERLKGVDSTLKIQPAKLEDSAVYLCASSYSSGGKETQYFGPGTRLLVL.